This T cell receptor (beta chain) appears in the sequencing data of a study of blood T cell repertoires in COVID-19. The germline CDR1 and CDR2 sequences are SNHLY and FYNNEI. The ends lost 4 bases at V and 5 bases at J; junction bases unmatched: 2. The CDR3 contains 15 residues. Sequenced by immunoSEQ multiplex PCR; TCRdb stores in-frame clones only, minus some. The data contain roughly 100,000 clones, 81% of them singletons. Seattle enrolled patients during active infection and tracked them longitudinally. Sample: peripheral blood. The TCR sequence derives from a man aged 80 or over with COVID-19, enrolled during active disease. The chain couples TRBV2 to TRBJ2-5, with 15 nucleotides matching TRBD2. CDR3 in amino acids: CASSGGTSGRETQYF. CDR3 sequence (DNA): TGTGCCAGCAGTGGGGGGACTAGCGGGAGGGAGACCCAGTACTTC.